The following is a T cell receptor (beta chain) sequence with its context. No cognate antigen has been identified for it. No base quality values were provided; no much bigger clone lies one nucleotide off. The data stem from a study of post-analysis software for immune sequencing data (dated by TCRdb to between 2014 and 2016). With respect to the entire study: Relapsing-remitting, secondary progressive and progressive-relapsing multiple sclerosis were recorded as disease courses, and subtype annotation was lacking for some patients. Patient repertoires were compared against roughly 10 previously published healthy control repertoires from donors aged roughly 6 to 28 years. A subset of samples was prepared in parallel using single-end sample barcoding, then pooled and co-amplified after Illumina adapter ligation.

The CDR3, cysteine through phenylalanine, is 15 amino acids long. Kept here is only the CDR3 DNA, which spans 45 bases and is read in frame from base 1. V and J are truncated by 3 bases and 3 bases respectively, leaving an intervening sequence of 10 bases. The germline V gene encodes CDR1 SGDLS and CDR2 YYNGEE. The study at large found these results: Compared with controls, multiple sclerosis patients had significantly lower normalized Chao1 diversity, a finding suggesting substantial peripheral T-cell clonal expansion. Roughly 5 TRBV segments, including TRBV5-6, TRBV5-1 and TRBV20-1, were significantly more frequent in patients than controls. The multiple sclerosis patient group was slightly younger than the control group. Strong co-clustering of samples prepared in the same batch was shown by direct clustering with F measure, prompting a batch-effect correction.

The library relied on PCR. TCRdb names Illumina HiSeq 2500 as the instrument used. Unique molecular identifiers were incorporated into TCR beta cDNA libraries to reduce PCR and sequencing biases. Every 1 to 10 million input T cells yielded 500,000 or so cDNA molecules, meaning each molecule approximated one T cell. Patient libraries were prepared and sequenced with the same protocol used for the earlier healthy control dataset. Within a given batch, samples were prepared together, multiplexed and sequenced on the same HiSeq lane. As for how the authors treated the data: MIGEC was used to process the raw barcoded reads, and molecular identifier groups with only a single read were discarded before consensus assembly and CDR3 extraction. Clonotype tables were post-analysed with VDJtools, normalizing diversity by down-sampling all datasets to the smallest sample size. To correct batch-related cross-sample contamination, repertoire overlap clustering matched CDR3 amino acid sequences but not nucleotide sequences. TCRdb trimmed the raw reads at Q25, called clones with MiXCR and kept productive beta chains. Rows matching on CDR3 protein sequence are summarized as one entry with the most common DNA and genes. The V and J calls reflect TCRdb's pipeline rather than the authors' work. The sample yields roughly 400,000 distinct CDR3 sequences; about 39% were counted once. Clones ranked in the top ten supply 7.6% of the sample.

To demonstrate the VDJtools post-analysis software, the study profiled TCR beta repertoires from the peripheral blood of around 13 young patients with multiple sclerosis. The patients with multiple sclerosis were children and adolescents between 6 and 15 years of age. Material for sequencing was blood. Recombination joined TRBV9 with TRBJ2-6; TRBD2 could be the D gene, as 6 bases match. This sequence was found in a girl under 10 years old with multiple sclerosis. The CDR3 is CASSAGSIGANVLTF. DNA sequence: TGTGCCAGCAGCGCCGGGAGCATTGGGGCCAACGTCCTGACTTTC.